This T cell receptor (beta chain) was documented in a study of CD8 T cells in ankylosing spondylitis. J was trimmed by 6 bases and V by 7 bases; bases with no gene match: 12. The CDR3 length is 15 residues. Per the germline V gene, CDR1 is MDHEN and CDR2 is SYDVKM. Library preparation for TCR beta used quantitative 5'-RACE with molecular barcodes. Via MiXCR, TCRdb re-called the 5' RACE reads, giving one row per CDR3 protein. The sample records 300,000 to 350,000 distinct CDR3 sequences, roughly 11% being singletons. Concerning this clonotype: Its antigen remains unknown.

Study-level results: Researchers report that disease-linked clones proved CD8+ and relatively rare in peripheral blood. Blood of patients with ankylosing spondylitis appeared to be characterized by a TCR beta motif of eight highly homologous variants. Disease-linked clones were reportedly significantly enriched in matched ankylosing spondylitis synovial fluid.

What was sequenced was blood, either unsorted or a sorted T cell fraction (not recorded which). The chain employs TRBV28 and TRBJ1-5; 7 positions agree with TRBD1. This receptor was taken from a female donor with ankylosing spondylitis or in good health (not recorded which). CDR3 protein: CASTDHRGEVQPQHF. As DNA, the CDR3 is TGTGCCAGCACAGACCACAGGGGAGAGGTTCAGCCCCAGCATTTT.